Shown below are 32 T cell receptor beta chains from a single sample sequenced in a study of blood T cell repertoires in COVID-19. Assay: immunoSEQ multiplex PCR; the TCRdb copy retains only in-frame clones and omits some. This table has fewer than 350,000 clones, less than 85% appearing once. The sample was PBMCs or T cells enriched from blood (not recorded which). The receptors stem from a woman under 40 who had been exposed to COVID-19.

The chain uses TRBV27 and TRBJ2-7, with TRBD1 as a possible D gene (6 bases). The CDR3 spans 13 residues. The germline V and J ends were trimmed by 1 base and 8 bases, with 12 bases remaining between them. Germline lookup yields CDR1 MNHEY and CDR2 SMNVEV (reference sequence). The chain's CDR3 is CASSLFKQGQQYF. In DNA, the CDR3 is TGTGCCAGCAGTTTATTTAAACAGGGACAGCAGTACTTC.

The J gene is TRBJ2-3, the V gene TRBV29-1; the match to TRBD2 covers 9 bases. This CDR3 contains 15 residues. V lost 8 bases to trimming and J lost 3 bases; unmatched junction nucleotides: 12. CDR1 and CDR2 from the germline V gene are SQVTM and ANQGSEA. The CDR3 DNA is TGCAGCCCATCCGTGGGGGGACTAGCTACAGATACGCAGTATTTT. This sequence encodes CSPSVGGLATDTQYF.

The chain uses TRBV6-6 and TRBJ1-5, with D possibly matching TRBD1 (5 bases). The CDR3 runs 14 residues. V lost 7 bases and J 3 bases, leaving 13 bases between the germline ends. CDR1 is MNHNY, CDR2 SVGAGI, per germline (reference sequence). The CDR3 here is CASNYGGINQPQHF. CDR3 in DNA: TGTGCCAGCAACTACGGGGGGATCAATCAGCCCCAGCATTTT.

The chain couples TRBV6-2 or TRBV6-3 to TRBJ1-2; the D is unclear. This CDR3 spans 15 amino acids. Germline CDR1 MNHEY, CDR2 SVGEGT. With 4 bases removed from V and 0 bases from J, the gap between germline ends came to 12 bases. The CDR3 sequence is CASSSRGQANYGYTF. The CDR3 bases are TGTGCCAGCAGTTCCCGTGGGCAGGCTAACTATGGCTACACCTTC.

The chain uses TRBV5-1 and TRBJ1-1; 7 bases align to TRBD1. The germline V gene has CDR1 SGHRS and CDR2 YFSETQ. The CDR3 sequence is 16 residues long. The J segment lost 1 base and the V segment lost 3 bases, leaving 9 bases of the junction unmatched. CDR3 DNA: TGCGCCAGCAGCTGGGATACTAGGGGGCAGAACACTGAAGCTTTCTTT. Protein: CASSWDTRGQNTEAFF.

CDR3 sequence: CASIEGRADTQYF. In nucleotides, the CDR3 is TGTGCCAGCATCGAGGGCCGGGCAGATACGCAGTATTTT. The V gene is TRBV6-5, the J gene TRBJ2-3; D may be TRBD2 (5 bases). The CDR3 contains 13 residues. The V end lost 7 bases, the J end lost 4 bases, and 12 bases lay between the germline ends. Germline CDR1 is MNHEY and CDR2 is SVGAGI.

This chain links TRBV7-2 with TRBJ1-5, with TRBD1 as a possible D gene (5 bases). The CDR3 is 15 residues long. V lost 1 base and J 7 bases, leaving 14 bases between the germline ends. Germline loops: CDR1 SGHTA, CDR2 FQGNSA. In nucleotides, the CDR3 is TGTGCCAGCAGCTTAGAGCTCGGCAGGGCACAGCCCCAGCATTTT. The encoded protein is CASSLELGRAQPQHF.

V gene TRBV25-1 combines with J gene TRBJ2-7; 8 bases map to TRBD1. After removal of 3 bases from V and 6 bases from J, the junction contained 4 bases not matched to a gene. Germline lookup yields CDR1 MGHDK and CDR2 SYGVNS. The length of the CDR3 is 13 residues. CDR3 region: CASSEGDRGEQYF. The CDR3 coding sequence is TGTGCCAGCAGTGAGGGAGACAGGGGCGAGCAGTACTTC.

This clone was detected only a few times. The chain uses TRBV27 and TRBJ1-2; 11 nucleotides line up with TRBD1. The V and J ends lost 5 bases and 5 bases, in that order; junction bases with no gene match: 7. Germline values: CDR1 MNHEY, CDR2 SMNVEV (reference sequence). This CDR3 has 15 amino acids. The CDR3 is CASSPGTGGSYGYTF. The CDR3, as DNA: TGTGCCAGCAGTCCTGGGACAGGGGGTTCGTATGGCTACACCTTC.

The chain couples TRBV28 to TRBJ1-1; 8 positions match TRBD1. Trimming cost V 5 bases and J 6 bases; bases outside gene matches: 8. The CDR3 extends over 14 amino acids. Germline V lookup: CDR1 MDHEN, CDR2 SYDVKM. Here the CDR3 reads CASSLRTGWAEAFF. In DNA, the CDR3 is TGTGCCAGCAGTCTCCGGACAGGGTGGGCTGAAGCTTTCTTT.

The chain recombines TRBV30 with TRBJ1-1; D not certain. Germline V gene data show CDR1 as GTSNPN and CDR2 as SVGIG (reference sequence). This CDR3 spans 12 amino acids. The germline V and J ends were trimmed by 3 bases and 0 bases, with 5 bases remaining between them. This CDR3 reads CAWRQMNTEAFF. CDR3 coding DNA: TGTGCCTGGAGACAGATGAACACTGAAGCTTTCTTT.

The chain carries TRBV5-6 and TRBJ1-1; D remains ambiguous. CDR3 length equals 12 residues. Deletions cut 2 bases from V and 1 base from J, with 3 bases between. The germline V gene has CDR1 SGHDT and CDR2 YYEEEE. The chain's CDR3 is CASSFRNTEAFF. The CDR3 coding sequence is TGTGCCAGCAGCTTTCGGAACACTGAAGCTTTCTTT.

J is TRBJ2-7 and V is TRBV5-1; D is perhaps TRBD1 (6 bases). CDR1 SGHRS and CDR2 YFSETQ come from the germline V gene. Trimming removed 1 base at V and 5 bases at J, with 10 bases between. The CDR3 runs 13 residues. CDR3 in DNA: TGCGCCAGCAGCTTGAGACAGGCGGACGAGCAGTACTTC. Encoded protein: CASSLRQADEQYF.

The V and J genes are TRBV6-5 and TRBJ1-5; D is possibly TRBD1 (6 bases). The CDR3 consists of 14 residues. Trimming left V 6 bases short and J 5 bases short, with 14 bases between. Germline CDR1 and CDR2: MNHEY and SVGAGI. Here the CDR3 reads CASRPRDTYQPQHF. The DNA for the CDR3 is TGTGCCAGCAGGCCCCGGGACACCTATCAGCCCCAGCATTTT.

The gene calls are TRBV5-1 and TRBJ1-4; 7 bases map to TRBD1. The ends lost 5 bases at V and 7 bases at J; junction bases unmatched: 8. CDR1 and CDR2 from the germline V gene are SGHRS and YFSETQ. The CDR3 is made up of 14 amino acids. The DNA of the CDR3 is TGCGCCAGCAGTCCTCCGGGACAGCCTGAAAAACTGTTTTTT. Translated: CASSPPGQPEKLFF.

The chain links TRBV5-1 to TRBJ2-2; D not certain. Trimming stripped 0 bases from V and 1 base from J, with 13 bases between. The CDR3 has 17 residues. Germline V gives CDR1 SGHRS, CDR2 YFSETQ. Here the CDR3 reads CASSLVSVPLNTGELFF. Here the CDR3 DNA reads TGCGCCAGCAGCTTGGTATCGGTGCCGCTGAACACCGGGGAGCTGTTTTTT.

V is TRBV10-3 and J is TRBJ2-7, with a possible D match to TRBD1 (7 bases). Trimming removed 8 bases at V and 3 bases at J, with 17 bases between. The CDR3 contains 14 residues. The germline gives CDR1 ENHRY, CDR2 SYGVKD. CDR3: CAIRRDSGNYEQYF. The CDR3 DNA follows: TGTGCCATCCGGAGGGACAGTGGGAACTACGAGCAGTACTTC.

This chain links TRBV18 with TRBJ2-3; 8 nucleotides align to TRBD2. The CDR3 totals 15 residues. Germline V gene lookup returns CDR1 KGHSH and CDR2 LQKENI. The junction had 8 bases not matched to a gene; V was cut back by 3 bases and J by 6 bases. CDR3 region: CASSPRTSSSDTQYF. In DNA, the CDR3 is TGTGCCAGCTCACCGAGGACTAGCAGCTCCGATACGCAGTATTTT.

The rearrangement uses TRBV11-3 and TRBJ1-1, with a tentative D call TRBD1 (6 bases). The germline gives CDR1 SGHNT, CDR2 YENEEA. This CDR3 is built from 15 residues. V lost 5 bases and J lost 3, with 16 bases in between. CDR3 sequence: CASSRTGPGDTEAFF. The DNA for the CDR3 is TGTGCCAGCAGCAGAACAGGGCCTGGGGACACTGAAGCTTTCTTT.

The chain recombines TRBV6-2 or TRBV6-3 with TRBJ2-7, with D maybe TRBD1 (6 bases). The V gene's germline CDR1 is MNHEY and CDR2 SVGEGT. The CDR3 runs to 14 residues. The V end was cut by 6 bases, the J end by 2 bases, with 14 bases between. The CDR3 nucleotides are TGTGCCAGCAGACCTCCGGGACAAACCTACGAGCAGTACTTC. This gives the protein CASRPPGQTYEQYF.

This chain's CDR3 is CASSLTRVDTQYF. Here the CDR3 DNA reads TGTGCCAGCAGTTTGACTCGCGTGGATACGCAGTATTTT. The gene calls are TRBV12-3 or TRBV12-4 and TRBJ2-3; D not resolved. Trimming pared 3 bases from V and 6 bases from J, leaving 10 bases between. CDR3 length: 13 residues.

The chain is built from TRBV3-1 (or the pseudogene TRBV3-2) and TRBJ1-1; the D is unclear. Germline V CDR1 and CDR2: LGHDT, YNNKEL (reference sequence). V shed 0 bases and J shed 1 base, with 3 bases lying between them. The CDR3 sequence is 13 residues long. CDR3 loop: CASSQDRNTEAFF. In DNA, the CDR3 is TGTGCCAGCAGCCAAGACAGGAACACTGAAGCTTTCTTT.

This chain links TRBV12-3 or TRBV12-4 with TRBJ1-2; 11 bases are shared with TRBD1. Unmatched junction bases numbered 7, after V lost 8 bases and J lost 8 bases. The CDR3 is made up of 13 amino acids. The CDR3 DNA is TGTGCCAGCGGACAGGGGGCGGCGGGGGGCTACACCTTC. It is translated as CASGQGAAGGYTF.

The CDR3 spells CASSLGWGPYEQYF. The CDR3 bases are TGTGCCAGCAGCTTAGGATGGGGGCCCTACGAGCAGTACTTC. This chain links TRBV5-4 with TRBJ2-7; TRBD1 is a possible D gene (6 bases). Germline CDR1 and CDR2: SGHNT and YYREEE (reference sequence). The CDR3 covers 14 residues. V dropped 2 bases and J dropped 2 bases, with 11 bases sitting between them.

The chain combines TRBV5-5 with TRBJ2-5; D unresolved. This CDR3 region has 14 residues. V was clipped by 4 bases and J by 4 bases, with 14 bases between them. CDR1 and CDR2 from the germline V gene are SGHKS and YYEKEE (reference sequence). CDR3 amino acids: CASSRDNQRETQYF. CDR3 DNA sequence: TGTGCCAGCAGCCGCGATAATCAACGAGAGACCCAGTACTTC.

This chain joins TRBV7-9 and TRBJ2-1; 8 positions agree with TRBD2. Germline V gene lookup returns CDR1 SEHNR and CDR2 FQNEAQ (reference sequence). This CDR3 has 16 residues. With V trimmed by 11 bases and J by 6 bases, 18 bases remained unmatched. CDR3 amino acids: CAPDGGGAGGFNEQFF. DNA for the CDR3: TGTGCCCCGGATGGTGGGGGTGCGGGAGGTTTCAATGAGCAGTTCTTC.

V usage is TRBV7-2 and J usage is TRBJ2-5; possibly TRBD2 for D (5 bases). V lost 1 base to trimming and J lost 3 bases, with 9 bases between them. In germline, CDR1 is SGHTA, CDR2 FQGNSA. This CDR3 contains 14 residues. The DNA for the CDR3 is TGTGCCAGCAGCTTAGGAACGGGGAAAGAGACCCAGTACTTC. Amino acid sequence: CASSLGTGKETQYF.

The CDR3 DNA reads as TGTGCCAGCAGCCGCCTGGGGGGGGCTAGGCAGCCCCAGCATTTT. The encoded protein is CASSRLGGARQPQHF. The chain recombines TRBV27 with TRBJ1-5; D possibly corresponds to TRBD1 (6 bases). Germline CDR1 is MNHEY and CDR2 is SMNVEV (reference sequence). The V end was cut by 6 bases, the J end by 7 bases, with 19 bases between. CDR3 size: 15 residues.

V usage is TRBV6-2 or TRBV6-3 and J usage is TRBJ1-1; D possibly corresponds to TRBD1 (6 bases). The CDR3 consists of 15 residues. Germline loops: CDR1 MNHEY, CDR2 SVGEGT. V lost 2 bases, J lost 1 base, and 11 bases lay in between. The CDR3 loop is CASSYGGRRNTEAFF. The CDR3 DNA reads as TGTGCCAGCAGTTACGGGGGCAGGCGGAACACTGAAGCTTTCTTT.

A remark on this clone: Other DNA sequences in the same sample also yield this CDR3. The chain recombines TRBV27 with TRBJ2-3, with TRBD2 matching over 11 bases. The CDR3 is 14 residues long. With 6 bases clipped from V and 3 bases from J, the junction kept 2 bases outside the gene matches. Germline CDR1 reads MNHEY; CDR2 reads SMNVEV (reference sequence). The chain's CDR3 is CASRLAGGTDTQYF. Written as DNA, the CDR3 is TGTGCCAGCAGGTTAGCGGGGGGGACAGATACGCAGTATTTT.

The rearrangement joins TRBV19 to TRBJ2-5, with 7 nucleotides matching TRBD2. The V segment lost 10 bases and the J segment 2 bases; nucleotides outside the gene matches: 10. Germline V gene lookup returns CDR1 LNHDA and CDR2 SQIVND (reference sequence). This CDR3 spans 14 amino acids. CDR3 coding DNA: TGTGCCACCAAGAAGCGGGGAGCACAAGAGACCCAGTACTTC. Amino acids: CATKKRGAQETQYF.

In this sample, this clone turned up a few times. CDR3 residues: CASSSGTALNTGELFF. For the CDR3, the DNA is TGTGCCAGCAGCTCGGGGACAGCTCTCAACACCGGGGAGCTGTTTTTT. The rearrangement uses TRBV7-2 and TRBJ2-2, with 7 bases identical to TRBD1. From germline, CDR1 is SGHTA and CDR2 FQGNSA. The J segment lost 2 bases and the V segment lost 4 bases, leaving 7 bases of the junction unmatched. The length of the CDR3 is 16 residues.